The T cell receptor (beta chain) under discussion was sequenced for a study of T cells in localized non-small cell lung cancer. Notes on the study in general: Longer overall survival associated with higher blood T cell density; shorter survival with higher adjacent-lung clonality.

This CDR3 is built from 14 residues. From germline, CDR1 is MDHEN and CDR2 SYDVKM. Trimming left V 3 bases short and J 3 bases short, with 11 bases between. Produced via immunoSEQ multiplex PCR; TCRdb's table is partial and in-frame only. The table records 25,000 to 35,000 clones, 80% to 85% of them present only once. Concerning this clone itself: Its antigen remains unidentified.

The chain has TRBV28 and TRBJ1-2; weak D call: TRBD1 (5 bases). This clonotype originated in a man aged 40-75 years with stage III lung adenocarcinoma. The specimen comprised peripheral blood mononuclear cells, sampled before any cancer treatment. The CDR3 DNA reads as TGTGCCAGCAGTTTTCAGGGAACGGACTATGGCTACACCTTC. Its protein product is CASSFQGTDYGYTF.